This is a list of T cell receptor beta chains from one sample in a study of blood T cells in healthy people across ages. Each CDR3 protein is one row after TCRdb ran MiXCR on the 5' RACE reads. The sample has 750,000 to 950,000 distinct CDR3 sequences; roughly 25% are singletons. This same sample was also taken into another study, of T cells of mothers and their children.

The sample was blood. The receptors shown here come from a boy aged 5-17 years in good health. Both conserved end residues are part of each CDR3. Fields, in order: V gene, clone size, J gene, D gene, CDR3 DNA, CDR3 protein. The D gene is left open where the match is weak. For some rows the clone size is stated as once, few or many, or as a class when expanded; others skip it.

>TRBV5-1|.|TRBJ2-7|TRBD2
TGCGCCAGCAGCGATACCGGGACTACCTCCTACGAGCAGTACTTC
CASSDTGTTSYEQYF
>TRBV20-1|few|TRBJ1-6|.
TGCAGTGCTAGAGAACCCAATTCACCCCTCCACTTT
CSAREPNSPLHF
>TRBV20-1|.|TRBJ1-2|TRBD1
TGCAGTGCTAGAGCTACAGGGGTTTTTCCCGTTTATGGCTACACCTTC
CSARATGVFPVYGYTF
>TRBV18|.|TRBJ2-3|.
TGTGCCAGCTCCATCTCTAGCACAGATACGCAGTATTTT
CASSISSTDTQYF
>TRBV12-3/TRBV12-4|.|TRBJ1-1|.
TGTGCCAGCAGTGGGGGTGCTGAAGCTTTCTTT
CASSGGAEAFF
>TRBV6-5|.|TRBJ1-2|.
TGTGCCAGCAGACCGCCAGACACCTATGGCTACACCTTC
CASRPPDTYGYTF
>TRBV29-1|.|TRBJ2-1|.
TGCAGCGTTGAGGCACAGGGTTCCTACAATGAGCAGTTCTTC
CSVEAQGSYNEQFF
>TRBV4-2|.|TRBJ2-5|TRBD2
TGTGCCAGCAGCCCTAAAGGACTAGCGGGCCCACAAGGAGAGACCCAGTACTTC
CASSPKGLAGPQGETQYF
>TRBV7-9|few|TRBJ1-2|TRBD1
TGTGCCAGCAGCTTAGCTGGGACAGCCATTGGCTACACCTTC
CASSLAGTAIGYTF
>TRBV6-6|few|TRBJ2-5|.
TGTGCCAGCAGGCTAATCGGTGGAAAAGAGACCCAGTACTTC
CASRLIGGKETQYF
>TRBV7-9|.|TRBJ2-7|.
TGTGCCAGCAGCTATCCACGACGGGGGAACGGTTCCTACGAGCAGTACTTC
CASSYPRRGNGSYEQYF
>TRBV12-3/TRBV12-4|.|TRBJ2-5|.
TGTGCCAGCAGCAATCAAGAGGTCGGCGAGACCCAGTACTTC
CASSNQEVGETQYF
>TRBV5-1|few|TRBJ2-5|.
TGCGCCAGCAGCTTGGAAGCCGGCGGGGAGACCCAGTACTTC
CASSLEAGGETQYF
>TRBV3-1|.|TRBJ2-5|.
TGTGCCAGCAGCCGCGCCATCAGAGAAGAGCAGTACTTC
CASSRAIREEQYF
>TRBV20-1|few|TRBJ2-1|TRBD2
TGCAGTGCTAGCTCGGGGGGGCAAGACTACAATGAGCAGTTCTTC
CSASSGGQDYNEQFF
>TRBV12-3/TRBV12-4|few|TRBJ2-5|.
TGTGCCAGCAGTAGCCAGGGTATCCTCCCTTTCCAGTACTTC
CASSSQGILPFQYF
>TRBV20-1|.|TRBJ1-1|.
TGCAGTGCCCCCCTGAGAAGCACTGAAGCTTTCTTT
CSAPLRSTEAFF
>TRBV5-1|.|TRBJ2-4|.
TGCGCCAGCAGCTTGGAGACCCCCGAATCCATTCAGTACTTC
CASSLETPESIQYF
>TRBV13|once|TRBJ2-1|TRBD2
TGTGCCAGCAGCTTAGGCTCTGGCGGGGGGCGCGGTGAGCAGTTCTTC
CASSLGSGGGRGEQFF
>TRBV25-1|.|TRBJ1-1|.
TGTGCCAGCAGCCCGGGTGGGGGAAAGTTCAGGGACACTGAAGCTTTCTTT
CASSPGGGKFRDTEAFF
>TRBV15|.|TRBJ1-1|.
TGTGCCACCAGCAGAGTTCGGGATACCACTGAAGCTTTCTTT
CATSRVRDTTEAFF
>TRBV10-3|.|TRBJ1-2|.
TGTGCCATCAGTGACTCGGTTGAGGTTCACTATGGCTACACCTTC
CAISDSVEVHYGYTF
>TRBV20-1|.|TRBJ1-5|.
TGCAGTGTTAGAGCGGGGGGTAATACCAATCAGCCCCAGCATTTT
CSVRAGGNTNQPQHF
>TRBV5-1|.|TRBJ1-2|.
TGCGCCAGCAGCTTAACAGGGCCGGACTATGGCTACACCTTC
CASSLTGPDYGYTF
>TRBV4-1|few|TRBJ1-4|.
TGCGCCAGCAGCCTCACGGTGGGGCCTAATGAAAAACTGTTTTTT
CASSLTVGPNEKLFF
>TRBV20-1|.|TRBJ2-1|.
TGCAGTGCTGAGGACTCCTTCAATGAGCAGTTCTTC
CSAEDSFNEQFF
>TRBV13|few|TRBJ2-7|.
TGTGCCAGCAGCTCTCCTTTTGGGCAGGGCCCACACTACGAGCAGTACTTC
CASSSPFGQGPHYEQYF
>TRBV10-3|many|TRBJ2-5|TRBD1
TGTGCCATCAGTGAAGGGGGGGACAGGGCGGACAAGACCCAGTACTTC
CAISEGGDRADKTQYF
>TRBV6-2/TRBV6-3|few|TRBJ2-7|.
TGTGCCAGCAGTTGGGACGATTGGTCCTACGAGCAGTACTTC
CASSWDDWSYEQYF
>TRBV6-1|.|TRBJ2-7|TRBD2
TGTGCCAGCAGCGCACCTAGCGGTTGGACCTACGAGCAGTACTTC
CASSAPSGWTYEQYF
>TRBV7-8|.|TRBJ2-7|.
TGTGCCAGCAGCTCCGGGACACATCCACCCGAGCAGTACTTC
CASSSGTHPPEQYF
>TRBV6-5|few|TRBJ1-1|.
TGTGCCAGCAGTTACTCGAACAGAAGCACTGAAGCTTTCTTT
CASSYSNRSTEAFF
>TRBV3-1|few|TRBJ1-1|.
TGTGCCAGCAGCCTCCTAGGGACGGCGGGGACTGAAGCTTTCTTT
CASSLLGTAGTEAFF
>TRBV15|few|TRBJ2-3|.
TGTGCCACCAGCAGAGATCGCGGGACCCAGCAGTATTTT
CATSRDRGTQQYF
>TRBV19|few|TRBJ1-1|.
TGTGCCAGTAGTATCATACAGGGTTTAGGCACTGAAGCTTTCTTT
CASSIIQGLGTEAFF
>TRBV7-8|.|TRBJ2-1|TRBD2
TGTGCCAGCAGCTTAGACTGGGGACTAGCGGGGGGGCCGTACAATGAGCAGTTCTTC
CASSLDWGLAGGPYNEQFF
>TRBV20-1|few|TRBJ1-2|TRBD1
TGCAGTGCTAGATCAGGACAGGCAAAAGGGTATGGCTACACCTTC
CSARSGQAKGYGYTF
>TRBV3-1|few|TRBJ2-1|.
TGTGCCAGCAGCCAAAAGGCTACAACCTACAATGAGCAGTTCTTC
CASSQKATTYNEQFF
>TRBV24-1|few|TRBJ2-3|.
TGTGCCACCAGTGACTTAGATACGCAGTATTTT
CATSDLDTQYF
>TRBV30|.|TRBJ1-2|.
TGTGCCTGGGGAGGGACGGCCCCCATGAGCTACACCTTC
CAWGGTAPMSYTF
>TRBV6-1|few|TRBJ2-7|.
TGTGCCAGCAATCCGGCAGGTCCCTACGAGCAGTACTTC
CASNPAGPYEQYF
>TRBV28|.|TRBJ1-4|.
TGTGCCAGCAGTTTAAAAACAGGCCCGAGACCTAATGAAAAACTGTTTTTT
CASSLKTGPRPNEKLFF
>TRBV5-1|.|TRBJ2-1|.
TGTGCCAGCAGCTCAGACAATGAGCAGTTCTTC
CASSSDNEQFF
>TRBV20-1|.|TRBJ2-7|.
TGCAGTGCCATTGACGGGAGACAGGGCTACGAGCAGTACTTC
CSAIDGRQGYEQYF
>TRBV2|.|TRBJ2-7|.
TGTGCCAGCAGAGAGACGGAAACCGTAACCTACGAGCAGTACTTC
CASRETETVTYEQYF
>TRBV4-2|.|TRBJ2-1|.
TGTGCCAGCAACCAAGTCCCCAGTTCCTACAATGAGCAGTTCTTC
CASNQVPSSYNEQFF
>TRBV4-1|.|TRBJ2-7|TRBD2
TGCGCCAGCAGCCAAGTTCCCCAGGGACTAGCGGTCTACGAGCAGTACTTC
CASSQVPQGLAVYEQYF
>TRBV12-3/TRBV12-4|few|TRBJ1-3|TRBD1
TGTGCCAGCATCCCGACAGGGACTGGAAACACCATATATTTT
CASIPTGTGNTIYF
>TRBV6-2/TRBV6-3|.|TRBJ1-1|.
TGTGCCAGCAGTTATCTCATTGAGAACCCGAACACTGAAGCTTTCTTT
CASSYLIENPNTEAFF
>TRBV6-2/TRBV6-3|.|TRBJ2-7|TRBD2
TGTGCCAGCAGTGCGGGACTAGCTGTCTACGAGCAGTACTTC
CASSAGLAVYEQYF
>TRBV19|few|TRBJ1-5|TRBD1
TGTGCCAGTAGGGGACAGGGGGCAGGGCAGCCCCAGCATTTT
CASRGQGAGQPQHF
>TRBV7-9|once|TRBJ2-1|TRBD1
TGTGCCAGCAGCTCAAGGACCTACAGGGGGCTAGACAATGAGCAGTTCTTC
CASSSRTYRGLDNEQFF
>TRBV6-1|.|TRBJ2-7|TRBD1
TGTGCCAGCAGTGTAAGGAGGACAGGGGGAAACGAGCAGTACTTC
CASSVRRTGGNEQYF